A single sample gave rise to the 6 T cell receptor beta chains below, sequenced in a study of T cells in Graves' hyperthyroidism and ophthalmopathy (dated by TCRdb to the late 2010s). Library preparation was by multiplex PCR. The instrument was an Illumina HiSeq 2000. TCR beta CDR3 regions were amplified from RNA transcripts. A first-round RT-PCR of the TCR CDR3 used the HTBI primer set with the Qiagen OneStep RT-PCR kit. TCRdb itself trimmed the public reads at Q25 with fastp, ran MiXCR and retained productive beta chains. Records with the same CDR3 protein are collapsed into one entry carrying the most frequent genes and DNA. Here the sample has 600,000 to 800,000 distinct CDR3 sequences; about 35% occur a single time. Around 30% of the sample comes from the top ten. The sequenced sample was blood. These receptor sequences come from a woman in her forties with Graves' hyperthyroidism.

The chain links TRBV19 to TRBJ1-1; 8 bases match TRBD1. V shed 4 bases and J 1 base; nucleotides not matched to a gene: 5. The CDR3 is 15 residues long. In germline, CDR1 is LNHDA, CDR2 SQIVND (reference sequence). In DNA, the CDR3 is TGTGCCAGTAGTAGAGGCGGGACAGGGAACACTGAAGCTTTCTTT. Amino acid sequence: CASSRGGTGNTEAFF.

The chain combines TRBV12-3 or TRBV12-4 with TRBJ2-7, with TRBD2 identical over 10 bases. V shed 6 bases and J 0 bases; nucleotides not matched to a gene: 11. This CDR3 spans 17 amino acids. CDR3 residues: CASSYNQTSGYSYEQYF. The CDR3 nucleotides read TGTGCCAGCAGCTATAACCAGACTAGCGGGTACTCCTACGAGCAGTACTTC.

The chain carries TRBV7-8 and TRBJ2-7; 10 bases are a match to TRBD2. The CDR3 loop spans 17 amino acids. J lost 3 bases, V lost 5 bases, and 13 bases had no gene match. Per the germline V gene, CDR1 is SGHVS and CDR2 is FQNEAQ. DNA of the CDR3: TGTGCCAGCAGCCGGCCGAGTTTTAGCGGGAGGAGCTACGAGCAGTACTTC. Translated: CASSRPSFSGRSYEQYF.

This clonotype was seen only a few times. The rearrangement links TRBV20-1 to TRBJ2-7, with TRBD2 identical over 14 bases. The CDR3 is 15 residues long. Trimming cost V 6 bases and J 2 bases; bases outside gene matches: 6. Germline V lookup: CDR1 DFQATT, CDR2 SNEGSKA (reference sequence). CDR3 protein: CSATRLAGGPYEQYF. The CDR3 region has the DNA TGCAGTGCCACCAGACTAGCGGGGGGGCCCTACGAGCAGTACTTC.

This clonotype was seen repeatedly, ten times or more. The CDR3 sequence is CASSLAGWEDGYTF. DNA of the CDR3: TGCGCCAGCAGCTTGGCTGGGTGGGAAGATGGCTACACCTTC. The chain recombines TRBV5-1 with TRBJ1-2; no firm D call. Germline CDR1 SGHRS, CDR2 YFSETQ. The CDR3 consists of 14 residues. The V and J ends lost 0 bases and 6 bases respectively, with 12 bases between them.

This clonotype has a handful of counts. This chain links TRBV10-2 with TRBJ2-3; 7 positions agree with TRBD1. This CDR3 comprises 13 residues. Per germline, CDR1 WSHSY and CDR2 SAAADI. J was trimmed by 4 bases and V by 6 bases; bases with no gene match: 4. CDR3 DNA sequence: TGCGCCAGCAGCCACGGGACAGCAGATACGCAGTATTTT. The encoded protein is CASSHGTADTQYF.